This is a list of T cell receptor beta chains from one sample in a study of T cells in Graves' hyperthyroidism and ophthalmopathy. Via MiXCR, TCRdb re-called the multiplex PCR reads, giving one row per CDR3 protein. The sample shows hundreds of thousands of distinct CDR3 sequences, roughly 13% of them seen only once. The sequencing sample was made of blood. The receptors originated from a woman aged 35 to 49 with Graves' ophthalmopathy. Both conserved end residues are part of each CDR3. The order of the fields is clone size, D gene, V gene, J gene, CDR3 DNA, CDR3 protein. The D gene is left open where the match is weak. Size tells how often a clone was seen (once, few, many) or the class of an expanded clone, and some rows leave it out.

abundance: few; d_gene: NA; v_gene: TRBV3-1; j_gene: TRBJ2-3; CDR3nt: TGTGCCAGCAGCCGAATGAATTTTGGGGTAGTTTCGACAGATACGCAGTATTTT; CDR3aa: CASSRMNFGVVSTDTQYF
abundance: NA; d_gene: NA; v_gene: TRBV5-1; j_gene: TRBJ1-6; CDR3nt: TGCGCCAGCAGCTTGGCCTCAGGGAATTCACCCCTCCACTTT; CDR3aa: CASSLASGNSPLHF
abundance: few; d_gene: TRBD2; v_gene: TRBV24-1; j_gene: TRBJ2-5; CDR3nt: TGTGCCACCAGTGGATGGACTAGCGGGAGCGGAGAGACCCAGTACTTC; CDR3aa: CATSGWTSGSGETQYF
abundance: once; d_gene: TRBD1; v_gene: TRBV7-9; j_gene: TRBJ1-2; CDR3nt: TGTGCCAGCAGCCAAGATCAGGGGGGAAGGAGAACCTTC; CDR3aa: CASSQDQGGRRTF
abundance: many; d_gene: TRBD2; v_gene: TRBV12-3/TRBV12-4; j_gene: TRBJ2-3; CDR3nt: TGTGCCAGCAGGAGCGGGACTAGCGGGGTTGATACGCAGTATTTT; CDR3aa: CASRSGTSGVDTQYF
abundance: many; d_gene: TRBD1; v_gene: TRBV11-2; j_gene: TRBJ1-2; CDR3nt: TGTGCCACCAATGTGCTGCCCCGGGCAGGGGGGTTGTCTGCCTATGGCTACACCTTC; CDR3aa: CATNVLPRAGGLSAYGYTF
abundance: NA; d_gene: TRBD1; v_gene: TRBV4-1; j_gene: TRBJ1-5; CDR3nt: TGCGCCAGCAGCCAAGATTCGGCAGGGGGCGGCAATCAGCCCCAGCATTTT; CDR3aa: CASSQDSAGGGNQPQHF
abundance: many; d_gene: TRBD1; v_gene: TRBV28; j_gene: TRBJ1-1; CDR3nt: TGTGCCAGCAGGGAGACAGGGAGGACTGAAGCTTTCTTT; CDR3aa: CASRETGRTEAFF
abundance: many; d_gene: TRBD1; v_gene: TRBV20-1; j_gene: TRBJ1-5; CDR3nt: TGCAGTGCTAGGGCGAGACAGGGCCCAAATCAGCCCCAGCATTTT; CDR3aa: CSARARQGPNQPQHF
abundance: many; d_gene: NA; v_gene: TRBV20-1; j_gene: TRBJ2-7; CDR3nt: TGCAGTGCCGAAGACACATCCTACGAGCAGCACTTC; CDR3aa: CSAEDTSYEQHF
abundance: many; d_gene: TRBD1; v_gene: TRBV19; j_gene: TRBJ2-2; CDR3nt: TGTGCCAGTAGTCTGACAGGGGTCGACCCTATGAACACCGGGGAGCTGTTTTTT; CDR3aa: CASSLTGVDPMNTGELFF
abundance: many; d_gene: TRBD1; v_gene: TRBV27; j_gene: TRBJ2-3; CDR3nt: TGTGCCAGCAGTTTATCCGGGACAGGGGGCACAGATACGCAGTATTTT; CDR3aa: CASSLSGTGGTDTQYF
abundance: few; d_gene: TRBD1; v_gene: TRBV15; j_gene: TRBJ2-7; CDR3nt: TGTGCCACCAGCCAGGACAGGGGCTCCTACGAGCAGTACTTC; CDR3aa: CATSQDRGSYEQYF
abundance: many; d_gene: NA; v_gene: TRBV10-3; j_gene: TRBJ1-1; CDR3nt: TGTGCCACCGGGACACCGAGGGACACTGAAGCTTTCTTT; CDR3aa: CATGTPRDTEAFF
abundance: many; d_gene: NA; v_gene: TRBV6-2/TRBV6-3; j_gene: TRBJ2-1; CDR3nt: TGTGCCAGCAGTTACGAATGGGTACCGCTCAACAATGAGCAGTTCTTC; CDR3aa: CASSYEWVPLNNEQFF
abundance: NA; d_gene: TRBD2; v_gene: TRBV28; j_gene: TRBJ2-3; CDR3nt: TGTGCCAGCAGTATCGGACTAGCGGGCACAGATACGCAGTATTTT; CDR3aa: CASSIGLAGTDTQYF
abundance: few; d_gene: TRBD2; v_gene: TRBV2; j_gene: TRBJ2-1; CDR3nt: TGTGCCAGCAGGTGGACTAGCGGGAGAGGAACTGAGCAGTTCTTC; CDR3aa: CASRWTSGRGTEQFF
abundance: few; d_gene: NA; v_gene: TRBV19; j_gene: TRBJ1-5; CDR3nt: TGTGCCAGTAGTAGGAGGACTGACAGCAATCAGCCCCAGCATTTT; CDR3aa: CASSRRTDSNQPQHF
abundance: NA; d_gene: NA; v_gene: TRBV11-2; j_gene: TRBJ2-3; CDR3nt: TGTGCCAGCGCCAACCAAGGTATAGGCACAGATACGCAGTATTTT; CDR3aa: CASANQGIGTDTQYF
abundance: few; d_gene: NA; v_gene: TRBV6-1; j_gene: TRBJ1-4; CDR3nt: TGTGCCAGCAGCCTGACGAGGGAAAAACTGTTTTTT; CDR3aa: CASSLTREKLFF
abundance: few; d_gene: NA; v_gene: TRBV6-6; j_gene: TRBJ2-7; CDR3nt: TGTGCCAGCAGTTACTCGCCCAGGGGAGGGGAGCAGTACTTC; CDR3aa: CASSYSPRGGEQYF
abundance: few; d_gene: TRBD1; v_gene: TRBV24-1; j_gene: TRBJ2-1; CDR3nt: TGTGCCACCAGTGCCTACTCGGGACAGGGGTACAATGAGCAGTTCTTC; CDR3aa: CATSAYSGQGYNEQFF
abundance: NA; d_gene: NA; v_gene: TRBV18; j_gene: TRBJ1-1; CDR3nt: TGTGCCAGCTCAATGGGTTTGGGCAGAACTGAAGCTTTCTTT; CDR3aa: CASSMGLGRTEAFF
abundance: few; d_gene: NA; v_gene: TRBV7-9; j_gene: TRBJ2-7; CDR3nt: TGTGCCAGCAGCTTAGGAGGGAGTCGCTCCTACGAGCAGTACTTC; CDR3aa: CASSLGGSRSYEQYF
abundance: NA; d_gene: NA; v_gene: TRBV20-1; j_gene: TRBJ2-7; CDR3nt: TGCAGTGGTCGAGGGGGGGCGGGCGAGCAGTACTTC; CDR3aa: CSGRGGAGEQYF
abundance: many; d_gene: NA; v_gene: TRBV18; j_gene: TRBJ2-3; CDR3nt: TGTGCCAGCTCACCACCTAACACAGATACGCAGTATTTT; CDR3aa: CASSPPNTDTQYF
abundance: many; d_gene: NA; v_gene: TRBV20-1; j_gene: TRBJ2-7; CDR3nt: TGCAGTGCATCCGGGACATCACCCTACGAGCAGTACTTC; CDR3aa: CSASGTSPYEQYF
abundance: many; d_gene: NA; v_gene: TRBV29-1; j_gene: TRBJ2-4; CDR3nt: TGCAGCGTTGACGCAGGTCTCGGCATTCAGTACTTC; CDR3aa: CSVDAGLGIQYF
abundance: many; d_gene: TRBD1; v_gene: TRBV28; j_gene: TRBJ2-5; CDR3nt: TGTGCCAGCAGTTTCGAGACAGGGATATACCAAGAGACCCAGTACTTC; CDR3aa: CASSFETGIYQETQYF
abundance: many; d_gene: TRBD1; v_gene: TRBV7-2; j_gene: TRBJ2-1; CDR3nt: TGTGCCAGCAGCTTTACAGGGGGTCTTATAAATGAGCAGTTCTTC; CDR3aa: CASSFTGGLINEQFF
abundance: once; d_gene: TRBD1; v_gene: TRBV4-1; j_gene: TRBJ1-1; CDR3nt: TGCGCCAGCAGCCAACCCGACCGGGACAGCCTTGAAGCTTTCTTT; CDR3aa: CASSQPDRDSLEAFF
abundance: NA; d_gene: TRBD2; v_gene: TRBV5-6; j_gene: TRBJ2-1; CDR3nt: TGTGCCAGCAGCAGACGGACTAGCGGGGTTGGGACCTACAATGAGCAGTTCTTC; CDR3aa: CASSRRTSGVGTYNEQFF
abundance: many; d_gene: NA; v_gene: TRBV2; j_gene: TRBJ2-2; CDR3nt: TGTGCCAGCAGTGATGATCCGGGGGCGAACACCGGGGAGCTGTTTTTT; CDR3aa: CASSDDPGANTGELFF
abundance: NA; d_gene: TRBD2; v_gene: TRBV19; j_gene: TRBJ2-1; CDR3nt: TGTGCCAGTACCCTAGGGACTAGGGCCTCCTACAATGAGCAGTTCTTC; CDR3aa: CASTLGTRASYNEQFF
abundance: few; d_gene: TRBD1; v_gene: TRBV3-1; j_gene: TRBJ1-1; CDR3nt: TGTGCCAGCAGCCTTGGGGGACAGATACTAAGCGGCACTGAAGCTTTCTTT; CDR3aa: CASSLGGQILSGTEAFF
abundance: many; d_gene: TRBD2; v_gene: TRBV3-1; j_gene: TRBJ2-1; CDR3nt: TGTGCCAGCAGCCAAGATACCGGGAGGCACAATGAGCAGTTCTTC; CDR3aa: CASSQDTGRHNEQFF
abundance: once; d_gene: TRBD1; v_gene: TRBV4-1; j_gene: TRBJ2-7; CDR3nt: TGCGCCAGCAGCCAAGTACCGACAGGGGACCCTAGGTCGCAGTACTTC; CDR3aa: CASSQVPTGDPRSQYF
abundance: many; d_gene: NA; v_gene: TRBV6-6; j_gene: TRBJ1-3; CDR3nt: TGTGCCAGCAGTTACCAAGCATCGGCAGGGGCTGGAAACACCATATATTTT; CDR3aa: CASSYQASAGAGNTIYF
abundance: NA; d_gene: NA; v_gene: TRBV20-1; j_gene: TRBJ1-1; CDR3nt: TGCAGTGCTAGATTGCCTCCTGAAGCTTTCTTT; CDR3aa: CSARLPPEAFF
abundance: many; d_gene: NA; v_gene: TRBV7-2; j_gene: TRBJ2-5; CDR3nt: TGTGCCAGCAGCTTAGTGTGGGAGCCGGGGCAAGAGACCCAGTACTTC; CDR3aa: CASSLVWEPGQETQYF
abundance: many; d_gene: TRBD1; v_gene: TRBV19; j_gene: TRBJ1-4; CDR3nt: TGTGCCAGTAGTATGAGGCAGGGGGCAAAGCGAAAACTGTTTTTT; CDR3aa: CASSMRQGAKRKLFF
abundance: many; d_gene: NA; v_gene: TRBV27; j_gene: TRBJ1-3; CDR3nt: TGTGCCAGCAGTACCCGCGCTGGAAACACCATATATTTT; CDR3aa: CASSTRAGNTIYF
abundance: NA; d_gene: NA; v_gene: TRBV11-1; j_gene: TRBJ2-7; CDR3nt: TGTGCCAGCAGCTTATCGTTGGCAGGTCCTCTCTACGAGCAGTACTTC; CDR3aa: CASSLSLAGPLYEQYF
abundance: many; d_gene: NA; v_gene: TRBV28; j_gene: TRBJ1-5; CDR3nt: TGTGCCAGCAGTTTGGGAGGGGGGGGGAGCCAGCCCCAGCATTTT; CDR3aa: CASSLGGGGSQPQHF
abundance: many; d_gene: NA; v_gene: TRBV20-1; j_gene: TRBJ1-5; CDR3nt: TGCAGTGCTAGAGATTGGATGGGCCCGGCGAATCAGCCCCAGCATTTT; CDR3aa: CSARDWMGPANQPQHF
abundance: few; d_gene: TRBD2; v_gene: TRBV20-1; j_gene: TRBJ2-1; CDR3nt: TGCAGTGCTAGAGCCCAAGGCGGGAGGGCCTACAATGAGCAGTTCTTC; CDR3aa: CSARAQGGRAYNEQFF
abundance: many; d_gene: TRBD2; v_gene: TRBV20-1; j_gene: TRBJ2-1; CDR3nt: TGCAGTGCTCCGGATAGTAGCGGGAGTCTTTCCTACAATGAGCAGTTCTTC; CDR3aa: CSAPDSSGSLSYNEQFF
abundance: NA; d_gene: NA; v_gene: TRBV3-1; j_gene: TRBJ2-3; CDR3nt: TGTGCCAGCAGCCAAGATTCCCGGCCAGGCCCAAACACAGATACGCAGTATTTT; CDR3aa: CASSQDSRPGPNTDTQYF
abundance: many; d_gene: TRBD1; v_gene: TRBV6-1; j_gene: TRBJ2-1; CDR3nt: TGTGCCAGCAACGGACAGGGGGCAGGCAATGAGCAGTTCTTC; CDR3aa: CASNGQGAGNEQFF
abundance: many; d_gene: TRBD2; v_gene: TRBV3-1; j_gene: TRBJ2-3; CDR3nt: TGTGCCAGCAGCCAAGCAGCGGGGCTCAACACAGATACGCAGTATTTT; CDR3aa: CASSQAAGLNTDTQYF
abundance: many; d_gene: TRBD1; v_gene: TRBV2; j_gene: TRBJ1-2; CDR3nt: TGTGCCAGCAGGGGACAGGCCGGCTACACCTTC; CDR3aa: CASRGQAGYTF